This TCR beta chain is drawn from a study of cytomegalovirus exposure and HLA in healthy donors. Study observations and caveats: It was only CMV serostatus that was available as immune exposure information. Confirmation in vitro established that a few CMV-associated chains were specific for CMV antigens.

13 Jbeta primers and 60 Vbeta primers were used for the PCR. The protocol was immunoSEQ multiplex PCR, while the TCRdb copy is restricted to in-frame clones and leaves out a portion. The repertoire has about 200,000 clones, 65% to 85% of them found once; the top ten carry 2.5% to 3%. As regards this clone: Its specificity is unknown.

Germline loops: CDR1 SGDLS, CDR2 YYNGEE. CDR3 size: 16 residues. Losses at the gene ends were 6 bases for V and 4 bases for J; bases not matched to a gene: 12. Material: PBMCs. The chain couples TRBV9 to TRBJ2-2; 7 positions match TRBD1. This receptor was identified in a man in his thirties or forties in good health and CMV-seronegative. CDR3 in DNA: TGTGCCAGCACTAAAACGGGACAGCCCCTCACCGGGGAGCTGTTTTTT. This translates into CASTKTGQPLTGELFF.